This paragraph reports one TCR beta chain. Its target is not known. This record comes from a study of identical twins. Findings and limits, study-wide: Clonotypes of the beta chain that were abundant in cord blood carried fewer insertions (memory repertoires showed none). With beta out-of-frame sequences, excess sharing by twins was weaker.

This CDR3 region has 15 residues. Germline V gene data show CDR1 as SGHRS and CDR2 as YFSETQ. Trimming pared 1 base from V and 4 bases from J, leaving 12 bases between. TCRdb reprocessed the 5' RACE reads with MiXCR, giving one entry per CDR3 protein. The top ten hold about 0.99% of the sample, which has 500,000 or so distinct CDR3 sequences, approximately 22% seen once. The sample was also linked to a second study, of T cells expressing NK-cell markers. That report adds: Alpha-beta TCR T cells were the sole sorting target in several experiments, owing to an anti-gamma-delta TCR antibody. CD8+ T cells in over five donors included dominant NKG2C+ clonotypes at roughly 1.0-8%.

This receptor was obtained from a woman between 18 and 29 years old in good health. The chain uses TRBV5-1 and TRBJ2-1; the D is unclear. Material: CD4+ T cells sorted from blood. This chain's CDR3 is CASSLPSYPYNEQFF. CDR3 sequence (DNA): TGCGCCAGCAGCTTGCCCAGTTATCCATACAATGAGCAGTTCTTC.